The 18 T cell receptor beta chains below all came from one sample that was sequenced in a study of blood T cell repertoires in COVID-19 (dated by TCRdb to between 2020 and 2021). Library prep was done by the immunoSEQ multiplex PCR assay. TCRdb took this table from immuneACCESS and kept in-frame rearrangements with V and J called. Such tables lack part of the clones; where checked against another copy, unresolved V genes explain under half of the gap, and the rest is unexplained. This sample is represented by 650,000 to 800,000 clones; around 90% of them were singletons. The leading ten clones occupy about 0.24% of the sample. The sample consisted of peripheral blood. All receptors come from a young woman with acute or convalescent COVID-19.

Only a few counts were recorded for this clone. CDR3 loop: CASSGETGDNQPQHF. The CDR3 region has the DNA TGTGCCAGCAGCGGGGAGACGGGGGACAATCAGCCCCAGCATTTT. The V call is TRBV7-8, the J call TRBJ1-5; D is perhaps TRBD1 (5 bases). The CDR3 is 15 amino acids. V dropped 5 bases and J dropped 3 bases, with 14 bases sitting between them. Per the germline V gene, CDR1 is SGHVS and CDR2 is FQNEAQ. Variable domain in full (rest from reference TRBV7-8 and TRBJ1-5): GAGVSQSPRYKVAKRGQDVALRCDPISGHVSLFWYQQALGQGPEFLTYFQNEAQLDKSGLPSDRFFAERPEGSVSTLKIQRTQQEDSAVYLCASSGETGDNQPQHFGDGTRLSIL.

The V gene is TRBV19, the J gene TRBJ1-5; D is unclear. Germline loops: CDR1 LNHDA, CDR2 SQIVND (reference sequence). CDR3 length: 16 residues. The ends were cut back, 4 bases at V and 1 base at J, with 14 bases in the middle. The CDR3 DNA reads TGTGCCAGTAGTACCGAGGGCCCTTCCAGCAATCAGCCCCAGCATTTT. This translates into CASSTEGPSSNQPQHF.

The CDR3 region is CASGPGQGSSYEQYF. CDR3 sequence (DNA): TGTGCCAGCGGCCCAGGGCAGGGGAGCTCCTACGAGCAGTACTTC. The chain joins TRBV7-2 to TRBJ2-7; a weak D match, TRBD1 (6 bases). Trimming cost V 8 bases and J 0 bases, with 17 bases left between them. This CDR3 has 15 residues. Per germline, CDR1 SGHTA and CDR2 FQGNSA.

This chain connects TRBV21-1 to TRBJ2-1; the table names TRBD2, a call not compared with the DNA. TRBV21-1 is termed a pseudogene. The CDR3 has 17 amino acids. In nucleotides, the CDR3 is TGTGCCAGCAGCCCCCACCCCGGACTGGTCTCCTACAATGAGCAGTTCTTC. It codes for CASSPHPGLVSYNEQFF.

The rearrangement links TRBV9 to TRBJ1-2; no clear D gene. The germline CDR1 and CDR2 sequences are SGDLS and YYNGEE. The ends were cut back, 3 bases at V and 3 bases at J, with 9 bases in the middle. The CDR3 has 13 residues. The CDR3 protein is CASSGRRDYGYTF. In DNA form, the CDR3 reads TGTGCCAGCAGCGGACGACGGGACTATGGCTACACCTTC. Complete variable domain (other parts from reference TRBV9 and TRBJ1-2): DSGVTQTPKHLITATGQRVTLRCSPRSGDLSVYWYQQSLDQGLQFLIQYYNGEERAKGNILERFSAQQFPDLHSELNLSSLELGDSALYFCASSGRRDYGYTFGSGTRLTVV.

V gene TRBV4-1 combines with J gene TRBJ2-5, with D perhaps TRBD2 (5 bases). CDR1 and CDR2 from the germline V gene are MGHRA and YSYEKL. V was clipped by 1 base and J by 3 bases, with 12 bases between them. The CDR3 spans 15 residues. CDR3 residues: CASSQVTIAKETQYF. CDR3 bases: TGCGCCAGCAGCCAAGTTACAATAGCGAAAGAGACCCAGTACTTC.

The chain employs TRBV5-1 and TRBJ1-6, with D hard to call. V lost 0 bases, J lost 7 bases, and 8 bases lay in between. The germline V gene encodes CDR1 SGHRS and CDR2 YFSETQ. The CDR3 covers 14 residues. As DNA, the CDR3 is TGCGCCAGCAGCTTGGGTCCATCCAATTCACCCCTCCACTTT. Residues: CASSLGPSNSPLHF. The complete variable domain, with remaining parts taken from reference TRBV5-1 and TRBJ1-6, reads KAGVTQTPRYLIKTRGQQVTLSCSPISGHRSVSWYQQTPGQGLQFLFEYFSETQRNKGNFPGRFSGRQFSNSRSEMNVSTLELGDSALYLCASSLGPSNSPLHFGNGTRLTVT.

The chain employs TRBV5-4 and TRBJ2-4; no clear D gene. In germline, CDR1 is SGHNT, CDR2 YYREEE (reference sequence). The CDR3 totals 16 residues. Trimming left V 0 bases short and J 3 bases short, with 13 bases between. Written as DNA, the CDR3 is TGTGCCAGCAGCTTGGGGCGCGGTTCGGACAAAAACATTCAGTACTTC. It encodes CASSLGRGSDKNIQYF. Drawing the rest from reference TRBV5-4 and TRBJ2-4, the complete variable domain is ETGVTQSPTHLIKTRGQQVTLRCSSQSGHNTVSWYQQALGQGPQFIFQYYREEENGRGNFPPRFSGLQFPNYSSELNVNALELDDSALYLCASSLGRGSDKNIQYFGAGTRLSVL.

V is TRBV7-2 and J is TRBJ2-1; maybe TRBD2 (5 bases). CDR3 size: 15 residues. Deletions cut 2 bases from V and 2 bases from J, with 10 bases between. Germline CDR1 reads SGHTA; CDR2 reads FQGNSA. In DNA, the CDR3 is TGTGCCAGCAGCTTAATAGCCGGGGCCTACAATGAGCAGTTCTTC. Translating it yields CASSLIAGAYNEQFF.

The chain carries TRBV19 and TRBJ1-5, with D hard to call. Germline V lookup: CDR1 LNHDA, CDR2 SQIVND (reference sequence). This CDR3 comprises 13 residues. V was pared by 7 bases and J by 6 bases, with 13 bases between. This CDR3 is CASNGRFAQPQHF. In nucleotides, the CDR3 is TGTGCCAGTAACGGGAGGTTCGCTCAGCCCCAGCATTTT.

The chain is built from TRBV6-6 and TRBJ2-7; maybe TRBD1 (5 bases). CDR1 is MNHNY and CDR2 is SVGAGI in the germline V gene (reference sequence). This CDR3 has 15 residues. Trimming took 2 bases from V and 6 from J, leaving 17 bases between them. The CDR3 DNA follows: TGTGCCAGCAGTTACGAGGCAGGGATATTTTCCGAGCAGTACTTC. As protein: CASSYEAGIFSEQYF.

This clone was detected once. The chain joins TRBV28 to TRBJ1-2; TRBD1 is a possible D gene (5 bases). The V and J ends lost 2 bases and 5 bases respectively, with 18 bases between them. The CDR3 has 16 amino acids. Germline V CDR1 and CDR2: MDHEN, SYDVKM. The CDR3 loop is CASSLIMSDKRYGYTF. The CDR3 nucleotides read TGTGCCAGCAGTTTAATTATGTCGGACAAGAGATATGGCTACACCTTC.

V usage is TRBV10-1 and J usage is TRBJ1-2, with D maybe TRBD1 (5 bases). CDR3 size: 12 residues. CDR1 and CDR2 from the germline V gene are WNHNN and SYGVQD (reference sequence). Trimming took off 9 bases at V and 8 bases at J, with 16 bases between the two ends. Here the CDR3 DNA reads TGCGCCAGACTCGATGGGGGGGAAGGCTACACCTTC. It translates to CARLDGGEGYTF.

The chain employs TRBV14 and TRBJ1-2; possible D gene TRBD1, 5 bases. Between the trimmed V and J ends, which lost 1 base and 6 bases, there was a span of 18 bases. The germline CDR1 and CDR2 sequences are SGHDN and FVKESK. CDR3 length: 16 residues. This CDR3 reads CASSQVGGAGPNGYTF. The CDR3 nucleotides are TGTGCCAGCAGCCAAGTAGGCGGCGCGGGGCCTAATGGCTACACCTTC.

In nucleotides, the CDR3 is TGTGCCAGTAGAAGGGACAGGGTCAATTCACCCCTCCACTTT. It encodes CASRRDRVNSPLHF. The chain carries TRBV19 and TRBJ1-6, with 9 bases that match TRBD1. Germline CDR1 and CDR2: LNHDA and SQIVND (reference sequence). The CDR3 has 14 amino acids. Trimming at V came to 6 bases and at J to 7 bases, leaving 4 bases not matched to a gene.

This chain links TRBV7-9 with TRBJ1-2, with 10 bases matching TRBD1. The CDR3 contains 14 residues. V lost 5 bases to trimming and J lost 8 bases; unmatched junction nucleotides: 8. In germline, CDR1 is SEHNR, CDR2 FQNEAQ (reference sequence). The CDR3 DNA sequence: TGTGCCAGCAGCCCAGGACAGGGGGTGCGGGGCTACACCTTC. It yields the protein CASSPGQGVRGYTF.

The V call is TRBV11-2, the J call TRBJ1-3, with D possibly matching TRBD1 (5 bases). Germline V gene sequence: CDR1 SGHAT, CDR2 FQNNGV. This CDR3 contains 16 residues. The V end was cut by 4 bases, the J end by 0 bases, with 13 bases between. The CDR3 region has the DNA TGTGCCAGCAGCTCTCTGACAGAGAGCTCTGGAAACACCATATATTTT. Translating it yields CASSSLTESSGNTIYF. Based on the CDR3 plus reference TRBV11-2 and TRBJ1-3, the full variable domain is EAGVAQSPRYKIIEKRQSVAFWCNPISGHATLYWYQQILGQGPKLLIQFQNNGVVDDSQLPKDRFSAERLKGVDSTLKIQPAKLEDSAVYLCASSSLTESSGNTIYFGEGSWLTVV.

The CDR3 DNA sequence: TGTGCCAGCAGACGACAGGGTTTTGACAATCAGCCCCAGCATTTT. It codes for CASRRQGFDNQPQHF. This sequence joins TRBV2 and TRBJ1-5, with TRBD1 matching over 7 bases. Germline CDR1 is SNHLY and CDR2 is FYNNEI. The CDR3 runs to 15 residues. The trim removed 6 bases at V and 3 bases at J, leaving 8 bases unmatched.